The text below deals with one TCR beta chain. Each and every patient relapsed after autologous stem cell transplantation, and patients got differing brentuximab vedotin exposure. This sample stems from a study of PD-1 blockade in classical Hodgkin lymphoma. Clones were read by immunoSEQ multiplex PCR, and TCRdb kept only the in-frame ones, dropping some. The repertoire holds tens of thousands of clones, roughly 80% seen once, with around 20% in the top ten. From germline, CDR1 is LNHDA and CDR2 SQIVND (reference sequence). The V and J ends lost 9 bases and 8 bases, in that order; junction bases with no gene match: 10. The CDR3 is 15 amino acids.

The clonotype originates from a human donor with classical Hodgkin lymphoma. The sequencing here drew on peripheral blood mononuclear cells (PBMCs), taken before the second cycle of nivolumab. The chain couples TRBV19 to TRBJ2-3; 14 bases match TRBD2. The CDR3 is CASNGGLAGAGTQYF. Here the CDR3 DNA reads TGTGCCAGCAACGGGGGACTAGCGGGAGCGGGTACGCAGTATTTT. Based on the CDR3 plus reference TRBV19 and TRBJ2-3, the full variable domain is DGGITQSPKYLFRKEGQNVTLSCEQNLNHDAMYWYRQDPGQGLRLIYYSQIVNDFQKGDIAEGYSVSREKKESFPLTVTSAQKNPTAFYLCASNGGLAGAGTQYFGPGTRLTVL.